Following are 32 T cell receptor beta chains from one sample sequenced in a study of Graves' ophthalmopathy and Graves' hyperthyroidism. For repertoire sequencing, the TCR beta CDR3 regions were amplified from RNA transcripts. The first round was an RT-PCR with HTBI primers, and the second round was a multiplex PCR. TCRdb fed the multiplex PCR reads into MiXCR, producing one record per CDR3 protein. The data hold about 400,000 distinct CDR3 sequences, with around 17% observed a single time. Sequences were obtained from peripheral blood. These receptors came from a woman aged 18-35 years with Graves' ophthalmopathy.

This clonotype was seen at least ten times. The rearrangement links TRBV2 to TRBJ2-2; 9 bases are a match to TRBD1. Trimming took 11 bases from V and 2 from J; bases not matched to a gene: 9. The CDR3 length is 15 residues. Germline V CDR1 and CDR2: SNHLY, FYNNEI. CDR3 nucleotides: TGTGCCCAAGGCCGGACAGGGGATAACACCGGGGAGCTGTTTTTT. This gives the protein CAQGRTGDNTGELFF.

The chain employs TRBV7-2 and TRBJ2-5; TRBD2 is a possible D gene (6 bases). The CDR3 runs to 16 residues. Germline V gene lookup returns CDR1 SGHTA and CDR2 FQGNSA. V shed 5 bases and J shed 4 bases, with 20 bases lying between them. The CDR3 spells CASSPPGLGARETQYF. The DNA for the CDR3 is TGTGCCAGCAGCCCACCGGGACTCGGAGCCCGAGAGACCCAGTACTTC.

This clonotype came up many times. Possible read error: a much larger clone is one base away. The chain joins TRBV6-1 to TRBJ1-1; 10 bases are shared with TRBD1. The CDR3 contains 16 residues. Germline CDR1 reads MNHNS; CDR2 reads SASEGT. The CDR3 here is CVSSEPGTGVNTEAFF. The DNA for the CDR3 is TGTGTCAGCAGTGAACCGGGGACAGGGGTGAACACTGAAGCTTTCTTT.

This clonotype was observed many times. Written as DNA, the CDR3 is TGTGCCAGCAGTAGGGAAGTAGGTGTAGGCGAGCAGTACTTC. Residues: CASSREVGVGEQYF. The chain links TRBV6-5 to TRBJ2-7, with D uncertain. The V gene lost 5 bases and the J gene lost 6 bases, with 17 bases spanning the gap. Germline assignment: CDR1 MNHEY and CDR2 SVGAGI. The CDR3 is 14 residues long.

V and J are TRBV24-1 and TRBJ2-5; D might be TRBD1 or TRBD2, each matching 6 bases. V lost 4 bases and J 6 bases, leaving 14 bases between the germline ends. The CDR3 covers 14 residues. Germline V lookup: CDR1 KGHDR, CDR2 SFDVKD. In DNA, the CDR3 is TGTGCCACCAGTGACCCGAGGGGGGCGAAGACCCAGTACTTC. Amino acids: CATSDPRGAKTQYF.

This clonotype was seen a handful of times. The rearrangement uses TRBV7-8 and TRBJ2-7; the D gene is possibly TRBD1 (6 bases). Germline CDR1 SGHVS, CDR2 FQNEAQ. V was clipped by 5 bases and J by 6 bases, with 20 bases between them. CDR3 length equals 15 residues. The CDR3 protein is CASSRPLNRGGEQYF. The CDR3 DNA reads as TGTGCCAGCAGCCGCCCCTTGAACAGAGGGGGCGAGCAGTACTTC.

This clonotype was picked up many times. V is TRBV12-3 or TRBV12-4 and J is TRBJ2-4; D uncertain. The V and J ends lost 0 bases and 0 bases respectively, with 3 bases between them. The CDR3 length is 14 residues. In DNA form, the CDR3 reads TGTGCCAGCAGTTTAGCCGGAGCCAAAAACATTCAGTACTTC. Translated, it gives CASSLAGAKNIQYF.

This clonotype was counted many times. This chain uses TRBV2 with TRBJ2-4; 7 bases map to TRBD1. The germline CDR1 and CDR2 sequences are SNHLY and FYNNEI. This CDR3 spans 14 amino acids. The trim removed 6 bases at V and 5 bases at J, leaving 7 bases unmatched. CDR3 nucleotides: TGTGCCAGCAGGAAGGCCGGACAGGAAAACATTCAGTACTTC. Translated, it gives CASRKAGQENIQYF.

Only one count was recorded for this clonotype. This may arise from a read error, as a much more abundant clone is one base away. The CDR3 DNA reads TGTGCCGCCGACAGGGGGCGGGCCTGGGAGCTGTTTTTT. Residues: CAADRGRAWELFF. This chain joins TRBV10-3 and TRBJ2-2; 10 bases align to TRBD1. The CDR3 covers 13 residues. V lost 11 bases to trimming and J lost 9 bases; unmatched junction nucleotides: 9. CDR1 and CDR2 from the germline V gene are ENHRY and SYGVKD.

This clonotype was counted many times. V is TRBV11-1 and J is TRBJ1-1, with TRBD1 as a possible D gene (5 bases). The germline V and J ends were trimmed by 5 bases and 6 bases, with 19 bases remaining between them. Germline V CDR1 and CDR2: SGHAT, FQDESV (reference sequence). The CDR3 has 15 residues. The chain's CDR3 is CASSAGPLRLPEAFF. The DNA of the CDR3 is TGTGCCAGCAGCGCGGGACCGCTTAGGTTGCCTGAAGCTTTCTTT. The full variable domain, its missing parts supplied by reference TRBV11-1 and TRBJ1-1, is EAEVAQSPRYKITEKSQAVAFWCDPISGHATLYWYRQILGQGPELLVQFQDESVVDDSQLPKDRFSAERLKGVDSTLKIQPAELGDSAMYLCASSAGPLRLPEAFFGQGTRLTVV.

In its sample, this clonotype was seen many times. J is TRBJ1-1 and V is TRBV11-2; D is possibly TRBD1 (5 bases). Germline CDR1 SGHAT, CDR2 FQNNGV. The CDR3 is made up of 15 amino acids. The V and J ends lost 3 bases and 2 bases respectively, with 13 bases between them. This chain's CDR3 is CASSFSGSENTEAFF. CDR3 DNA: TGTGCCAGCAGCTTCTCAGGGTCCGAAAACACTGAAGCTTTCTTT.

The V call is TRBV28, the J call TRBJ1-1, with a weak D call TRBD1 (6 bases). This CDR3 contains 14 residues. With 6 bases removed from V and 1 base from J, the gap between germline ends came to 12 bases. Germline V CDR1 and CDR2: MDHEN, SYDVKM. CDR3 DNA sequence: TGTGCCAGCAGCCCCGAACAGGGGAACACTGAAGCTTTCTTT. Translating it yields CASSPEQGNTEAFF. The full variable domain, its missing parts supplied by reference TRBV28 and TRBJ1-1, is DVKVTQSSRYLVKRTGEKVFLECVQDMDHENMFWYRQDPGLGLRLIYFSYDVKMKEKGDIPEGYSVSREKKERFSLILESASTNQTSMYLCASSPEQGNTEAFFGQGTRLTVV.

This clonotype was recorded at least ten times. The chain employs TRBV27 and TRBJ1-1; D unclear. V shed 10 bases and J shed 0 bases, with 12 bases lying between them. Germline CDR1 is MNHEY and CDR2 is SMNVEV (reference sequence). The CDR3 covers 13 residues. The DNA for the CDR3 is TGTGCCACCGTCAGCCTCATGAACACTGAAGCTTTCTTT. Its protein product is CATVSLMNTEAFF.

This clonotype was counted many times. The gene calls are TRBV2 and TRBJ1-5, with D possibly being TRBD1 (5 bases). Germline V gene data show CDR1 as SNHLY and CDR2 as FYNNEI. V was clipped by 6 bases and J by 4 bases, with 10 bases between them. CDR3 length: 13 amino acids. The CDR3 bases are TGTGCCAGCAGGACTCAGGGTAATCAGCCCCAGCATTTT. Protein sequence: CASRTQGNQPQHF.

In this sample, this clonotype turned up many times. V is TRBV6-5 and J is TRBJ1-5; D is perhaps TRBD1 (6 bases). V was trimmed by 4 bases and J by 7 bases, leaving 14 bases between them. The CDR3 consists of 14 residues. The germline CDR1 and CDR2 sequences are MNHEY and SVGAGI. CDR3 DNA: TGTGCCAGCAGTTCAGGGAGGGGGGGGCAGCCCCAGCATTTT. The encoded protein is CASSSGRGGQPQHF.

This clonotype was counted at least ten times. The rearrangement links TRBV12-3 or TRBV12-4 to TRBJ1-1; 9 nucleotides line up with TRBD1. J gave up 6 bases and V 3 bases, and 20 bases lay outside the gene matches. The CDR3 has 19 amino acids. The CDR3 DNA reads as TGTGCCAGCAGTTTTATCGTCGGTTTCCCCGGACAGGGGAAGGCTGAAGCTTTCTTT. This codes for CASSFIVGFPGQGKAEAFF.

The rearrangement links TRBV5-6 to TRBJ1-3; D call uncertain. The CDR3 covers 17 residues. Germline CDR1 SGHDT, CDR2 YYEEEE. The V end was cut by 1 base, the J end by 4 bases, with 18 bases between. CDR3 sequence: CASSLWVPGPGGNTIYF. The CDR3 DNA reads as TGTGCCAGCAGCTTGTGGGTTCCGGGTCCAGGAGGAAACACCATATATTTT.

This clonotype occurred many times. The rearrangement links TRBV2 to TRBJ2-5; TRBD2 aligns across 8 bases. This CDR3 is 15 amino acids long. With V trimmed by 9 bases and J by 2 bases, 11 bases remained unmatched. Germline V gene lookup returns CDR1 SNHLY and CDR2 FYNNEI. The DNA for the CDR3 is TGTGCCAGTAACCCCGGGGGGGCAGGTCAAGAGACCCAGTACTTC. This sequence encodes CASNPGGAGQETQYF.

The CDR3 DNA reads as TGTGCCAGCAGTCAAGGGGGACTGCCGCCACCTGAAGCTTTCTTT. It translates to CASSQGGLPPPEAFF. The rearrangement joins TRBV12-3 or TRBV12-4 to TRBJ1-1; TRBD1 is a possible D gene (6 bases). The CDR3 length is 15 residues. V was clipped by 5 bases and J by 6 bases, with 19 bases between them.

This clonotype was seen at least ten times. A clone one base away is much larger, so this may be a read error. The CDR3 spells CASSLAWTEAFF. DNA for the CDR3: TGTGCCAGCAGCCTGGCTTGGACTGAAGCTTTCTTT. V is TRBV11-2 and J is TRBJ1-1; the D is unclear. V was cut by 5 bases and J by 5 bases, with 9 bases left in between. Germline V gene sequence: CDR1 SGHAT, CDR2 FQNNGV. The CDR3 has 12 residues.

A few counts support this clonotype. This chain links TRBV12-3 or TRBV12-4 with TRBJ2-7; D ambiguous. V shed 5 bases and J shed 2 bases, with 13 bases lying between them. The CDR3 loop spans 14 amino acids. The CDR3 DNA reads TGTGCCAGCAGTACCCCGGCTTTCACCTACGAGCAGTACTTC. It yields the protein CASSTPAFTYEQYF.

This clonotype has ten or more counts. The chain recombines TRBV29-1 with TRBJ2-7; 8 bases match TRBD2. The CDR3 is 13 amino acids. V dropped 6 bases and J dropped 9; count of bases not matched to a gene: 13. Germline values: CDR1 SQVTM, CDR2 ANQGSEA. The CDR3 here is CSVKAGAAPTQYF. In nucleotides, the CDR3 is TGCAGCGTCAAAGCGGGAGCCGCACCCACGCAGTACTTC.

Ten or more counts support this clonotype. The J gene is TRBJ2-5, the V gene TRBV7-3; 7 bases are shared with TRBD1. The CDR3 extends over 15 amino acids. The germline V gene has CDR1 SGHTA and CDR2 FQGTGA. Trimming at V came to 4 bases and at J to 5 bases, leaving 10 bases not matched to a gene. Here the CDR3 reads CASSSYRGPMETQYF. The CDR3 DNA reads as TGTGCCAGCAGCTCCTACAGGGGACCCATGGAGACCCAGTACTTC. Based on the CDR3 plus reference TRBV7-3 and TRBJ2-5, the full variable domain is GAGVSQTPSNKVTEKGKYVELRCDPISGHTALYWYRQSLGQGPEFLIYFQGTGAADDSGLPNDRFFAVRPEGSVSTLKIQRTERGDSAVYLCASSSYRGPMETQYFGPGTRLLVL.

The chain uses TRBV7-2 and TRBJ2-5, with D tentatively TRBD2 (6 bases). This CDR3 is built from 14 residues. CDR1 SGHTA and CDR2 FQGNSA come from the germline V gene. V was pared by 1 base and J by 3 bases, with 9 bases between. The chain's CDR3 is CASSLDWGEETQYF. DNA of the CDR3: TGTGCCAGCAGCTTAGATTGGGGGGAAGAGACCCAGTACTTC.

Many counts were recorded for this clonotype. CDR3 coding DNA: TGTGCCAGCAGTGCTGGGACCGGCTACGAGCAGTACTTC. Translated, it gives CASSAGTGYEQYF. The chain employs TRBV6-1 and TRBJ2-7, with D perhaps given as TRBD1 or TRBD2 (5 bases each). The CDR3 covers 13 residues. Germline V lookup: CDR1 MNHNS, CDR2 SASEGT. Trimming pared 4 bases from V and 3 bases from J, leaving 10 bases between.

This clonotype was detected many times. In DNA, the CDR3 is TGTGCCTGGAGTTCGGGCAGGGACCAGCCCCAGCATTTT. Translated: CAWSSGRDQPQHF. The chain employs TRBV30 and TRBJ1-5; perhaps TRBD1 as D (5 bases). Trimming shortened V by 2 bases and J by 7 bases, and 12 bases separated the two germline ends. Germline V gene data show CDR1 as GTSNPN and CDR2 as SVGIG (reference sequence). The CDR3 runs 13 residues.

The chain combines TRBV6-2 or TRBV6-3 with TRBJ2-5; maybe TRBD2 (5 bases). Trimming removed 2 bases at V and 2 bases at J, with 12 bases between. Germline values: CDR1 MNHEY, CDR2 SVGEGT. The CDR3 sequence is 15 residues long. This chain's CDR3 is CASSYGDYHQETQYF. The CDR3 DNA sequence: TGTGCCAGCAGTTACGGCGACTACCATCAAGAGACCCAGTACTTC.

This clonotype came up many times. The genes are TRBV4-3 and TRBJ2-7; the D is unclear. V was trimmed by 0 bases and J by 3 bases, leaving 15 bases between them. Per the germline V gene, CDR1 is LGHNA and CDR2 is YSLEER. This CDR3 contains 16 residues. CDR3 sequence: CASSQDLPALRYEQYF. CDR3 sequence (DNA): TGCGCCAGCAGCCAAGATCTCCCAGCGCTGCGCTACGAGCAGTACTTC.

This clonotype was seen at least ten times. The chain is built from TRBV7-2 and TRBJ2-5; D is perhaps TRBD2 (7 bases). CDR1 and CDR2 (germline): SGHTA, FQGNSA. The CDR3 covers 15 residues. V lost 4 bases to trimming and J lost 4 bases, with 16 bases between them. CDR3 sequence reads: CASSSLGGHRETQYF. The CDR3 nucleotides are TGTGCCAGCAGCTCTTTGGGGGGGCATAGAGAGACCCAGTACTTC.

This clonotype was recorded many times. The J gene is TRBJ1-1, the V gene TRBV10-3, with 7 bases matching TRBD1. Germline V gene data show CDR1 as ENHRY and CDR2 as SYGVKD. V shed 6 bases, J shed 0 bases, and the junction held 4 bases outside the gene matches. The CDR3 runs to 14 residues. The CDR3 loop reads CAISPGTVNTEAFF. The CDR3, as DNA: TGTGCCATCAGCCCCGGGACAGTGAACACTGAAGCTTTCTTT.

Many counts were recorded for this clonotype. The rearrangement joins TRBV12-3 or TRBV12-4 to TRBJ1-1; TRBD1 agrees at 7 bases. This CDR3 is built from 16 residues. Trimming at V came to 6 bases and at J to 0 bases, leaving 10 bases not matched to a gene. DNA of the CDR3: TGTGCCAGCAGCCTGGAAATACAGGGGTTGAACACTGAAGCTTTCTTT. This gives the protein CASSLEIQGLNTEAFF.

This clonotype appeared many times. This chain joins TRBV6-1 and TRBJ1-5, with unresolved D. Trimming stripped 5 bases from V and 4 bases from J, with 18 bases between. Per the germline V gene, CDR1 is MNHNS and CDR2 is SASEGT. This CDR3 comprises 16 residues. CDR3 amino acids: CASSLGEGIGNQPQHF. The CDR3 nucleotides read TGTGCCAGCAGTCTAGGCGAGGGAATCGGGAATCAGCCCCAGCATTTT.